This T cell receptor (beta chain) was observed in a study of T cell responses to AZD1222 COVID-19 vaccine. Study results and caveats: Repertoire sampling was restricted to post-peak T cell response timepoints. Females outnumbered males among donors, who were mostly white British; clonal diversity was possibly underestimated. Spike-specific TCR breadth and depth grew following two AZD1222 doses. Spike was spanned by vaccine-associated CD4 TCRs, with dominance at 160-218 and 743-854.

Sequencing used immunoSEQ multiplex PCR; TCRdb keeps in-frame clones, though not all of them. The data show some 110,000 clones, around 83% seen once. The germline V gene encodes CDR1 SNHLY and CDR2 FYNNEI. Trimming took 8 bases from V and 4 from J; bases not matched to a gene: 10. This CDR3 is 15 amino acids long. For this clone: Its cognate antigen is unknown.

The clonotype comes from an adult who received the AZD1222 COVID-19 vaccine. The sequencing used peripheral blood, collected 28 days after the second AZD1222 dose. V usage is TRBV2 and J usage is TRBJ2-1; 8 bases map to TRBD1. CDR3 in DNA: TGTGCCAGCTCCTTGGGCAGGGGGCTATACAATGAGCAGTTCTTC. Protein: CASSLGRGLYNEQFF.